Listed below are T cell receptor beta chains from one sample, sequenced in a study of neurological immune-mediated disorders. TCRdb independently ran MiXCR on the 5' RACE reads; one entry per CDR3 protein. The data hold fewer than 25,000 distinct CDR3 sequences, with approximately 13% observed a single time. Sequencing used CD4+ T cells from blood. These receptors all stem from a female donor with HTLV-1-associated myelopathy (HAM/TSP). Each CDR3 is given with its conserved first and last residue. The order of the fields is V gene, D gene, J gene, clone size, CDR3 DNA, CDR3 protein. A D gene is named only where the DNA matches it firmly. Some rows have no size entry. The others give once, few or many, or a class for an expanded clone.

>TRBV20-1|-|TRBJ2-3|many
TGCAGTGCTAAGCCCTTTAGCCACCCTAGCACAGATACGCAGTATTTT
CSAKPFSHPSTDTQYF
>TRBV14|-|TRBJ2-5|many
TGTGCCAGCAGCCTACAGGGCGGGGAGACCCAGTACTTC
CASSLQGGETQYF
>TRBV7-3|TRBD1|TRBJ2-5|many
TGTGCCAGCAGCTTAAAAGGGACAGGAGGAGCATACCAAGAGACCCAGTACTTC
CASSLKGTGGAYQETQYF
>TRBV12-3/TRBV12-4|-|TRBJ2-3|-
TGTGCCAGCAGTATTAGCGGCACAGATACGCAGTATTTT
CASSISGTDTQYF
>TRBV10-3|-|TRBJ2-4|many
TGTGCCATCAGTGACTCCCTCCGGGGGATGAACATTCAGTACTTC
CAISDSLRGMNIQYF
>TRBV4-1|-|TRBJ2-1|-
TGCGCCAGCAGCCAACTGGGACTTAGCGCAAATGAGCAGTTCTTC
CASSQLGLSANEQFF
>TRBV20-1|-|TRBJ2-7|many
TGCAGTGCTAGTCGGCCCTTCGGGGTAAAATACGAGCAGTACTTC
CSASRPFGVKYEQYF
>TRBV7-6|-|TRBJ2-2|many
TGTGCCAGCAGGGGGTACGCGAACACCGGGGAGCTGTTTTTT
CASRGYANTGELFF
>TRBV11-2|-|TRBJ2-1|many
TGTGCCAGCAGACCGAACAGTGGTGAGCAGTTCTTC
CASRPNSGEQFF
>TRBV12-3/TRBV12-4|-|TRBJ1-1|many
TGTGCCAGCAGCCCAACAGGCAACACTGAAGCTTTCTTT
CASSPTGNTEAFF
>TRBV4-2|TRBD2|TRBJ2-5|many
TGTGCCAGCAGCCAAGATCGATTAGCGGGGCAAGAGACCCAGTACTTC
CASSQDRLAGQETQYF
>TRBV5-1|-|TRBJ2-3|many
TGCGCCAGCAGCTCCTTCTCTGGGGGCACAGATACGCAGTATTTT
CASSSFSGGTDTQYF
>TRBV21-1|-|TRBJ2-7|many
TGTGCCAGCAGCAAACTTAGACTAGCGGAGGGAAGGGCCCACGAGCAGTACTTC
CASSKLRLAEGRAHEQYF
>TRBV5-1|-|TRBJ2-5|many
TGCGCCAGCAGCTTAGTAACACTAGTTCGGGAGACCCAGTACTTC
CASSLVTLVRETQYF
>TRBV11-3|TRBD1|TRBJ2-7|many
TGTGCCAGCAGCTTAACAGGGGGGCCCTACGAGCAGTACTTC
CASSLTGGPYEQYF
>TRBV6-6|-|TRBJ1-4|many
TGTGCCAGCAGCCCGGACATTTCGAGGGGAAAACTGTTTTTT
CASSPDISRGKLFF
>TRBV20-1|-|TRBJ2-6|many
TGCAGTGCTAGAGGGGGCTCAGGGGCCAACGTCCTGACTTTC
CSARGGSGANVLTF